The 21 T cell receptor beta chains given below trace back to one sample, sequenced in a study of cytotoxic CD8 clonotypes in ibrutinib-treated CLL. This table comes from immunoSEQ multiplex PCR, and its TCRdb copy is limited to in-frame clones, with some not included. Of 150,000 to 200,000 clones listed, more than 70% are singletons. This specimen was PBMCs, taken at disease progression, from a patient treated with ibrutinib. These receptors were taken from a human donor with chronic lymphocytic leukemia.

The genes are TRBV2 and TRBJ2-5, with TRBD2 matching 11 bases. The germline CDR1 and CDR2 sequences are SNHLY and FYNNEI. After removal of 6 bases from V and 12 bases from J, the junction contained 3 bases not matched to a gene. This CDR3 is 11 amino acids long. In DNA form, the CDR3 reads TGTGCCAGCAGATATAGCGGGAGGGAGTACTTC. Encoded protein: CASRYSGREYF.

The rearrangement links TRBV9 to TRBJ2-5, with 7 nucleotides matching TRBD2. The CDR3 spans 15 residues. Trimming at V came to 4 bases and at J to 5 bases, leaving 11 bases not matched to a gene. Germline loops: CDR1 SGDLS, CDR2 YYNGEE. The CDR3 loop is CASSPSGGRRETQYF. CDR3 coding DNA: TGTGCCAGCAGCCCCTCGGGAGGCAGGCGGGAGACCCAGTACTTC.

The chain is built from TRBV9 and TRBJ1-3; 7 positions agree with TRBD1. Losses at the gene ends were 2 bases for V and 0 bases for J; bases not matched to a gene: 8. This CDR3 region has 17 residues. CDR1 SGDLS and CDR2 YYNGEE come from the germline V gene. This CDR3 is CASSVWDSEISGNTIYF. The CDR3 DNA is TGTGCCAGCAGCGTGTGGGACAGCGAGATCTCTGGAAACACCATATATTTT.

This clone was found a few times. This chain uses TRBV28 with TRBJ2-2; D ambiguous. CDR3 length: 12 amino acids. V shed 6 bases and J shed 5 bases, with 7 bases lying between them. The germline CDR1 and CDR2 sequences are MDHEN and SYDVKM. DNA for the CDR3: TGTGCCAGCAGCGTAAAAACCGGGGAGCTGTTTTTT. Its protein is CASSVKTGELFF. Together with reference TRBV28 and TRBJ2-2, the CDR3 gives the full variable domain: DVKVTQSSRYLVKRTGEKVFLECVQDMDHENMFWYRQDPGLGLRLIYFSYDVKMKEKGDIPEGYSVSREKKERFSLILESASTNQTSMYLCASSVKTGELFFGEGSRLTVL.

This sequence joins TRBV29-1 and TRBJ1-1; D call uncertain. The V gene's germline CDR1 is SQVTM and CDR2 ANQGSEA. This CDR3 region has 10 residues. The V end lost 4 bases, the J end lost 5 bases, and 5 bases lay between the germline ends. The CDR3 sequence: CSVGYTEAFF. DNA for the CDR3: TGCAGCGTTGGGTATACTGAAGCTTTCTTT.

The rearrangement links TRBV19 to TRBJ2-4; D gene ambiguous. From germline, CDR1 is LNHDA and CDR2 SQIVND (reference sequence). V was trimmed by 2 bases and J by 8 bases, leaving 13 bases between them. The CDR3 extends over 14 amino acids. CDR3 DNA: TGTGCCAGTAGTATAAAATGGGCCACGGACATTCAGTACTTC. It codes for CASSIKWATDIQYF.

The CDR3: CASSPLGRGDEQYF. The CDR3 nucleotides are TGTGCCAGCAGCCCCCTGGGAAGAGGCGACGAGCAGTACTTC. The V gene is TRBV7-3, the J gene TRBJ2-7; no clear D gene. V lost 5 bases to trimming and J lost 5 bases, with 16 bases between them. CDR1 and CDR2 from the germline V gene are SGHTA and FQGTGA. The CDR3 is made up of 14 amino acids.

V is TRBV10-3 and J is TRBJ1-5, with 9 positions matching TRBD1. V was clipped by 3 bases and J by 2 bases; unmatched bases: 5. CDR3 length: 16 residues. Looked up from germline, CDR1 is ENHRY and CDR2 is SYGVKD. The chain's CDR3 is CAISEGDRVGNQPQHF. CDR3 bases: TGTGCCATCAGTGAAGGGGACAGGGTCGGCAATCAGCCCCAGCATTTT.

The rearrangement links TRBV4-3 to TRBJ2-3, with 7 bases lining up with TRBD1. The CDR3 is 15 amino acids. CDR1 and CDR2 (germline): LGHNA, YSLEER. The junction had 8 bases not matched to a gene; V was cut back by 6 bases and J by 2 bases. The CDR3 spells CASSQGDYYTDTQYF. As DNA, the CDR3 is TGCGCCAGCAGTCAGGGGGATTACTACACAGATACGCAGTATTTT.

The sample holds one count of this clone. The genes are TRBV2 and TRBJ1-5; 9 bases map to TRBD1. This CDR3 has 13 amino acids. Unmatched junction bases numbered 2, after V lost 4 bases and J lost 7 bases. Germline values: CDR1 SNHLY, CDR2 FYNNEI. CDR3 bases: TGTGCCAGCAGTGGACAGGGGGGACAGCCCCAGCATTTT. Translated, it gives CASSGQGGQPQHF.

The chain combines TRBV5-1 with TRBJ2-3, with D perhaps matching TRBD2 (5 bases). Trimming shortened V by 0 bases and J by 2 bases, and 13 bases separated the two germline ends. Germline V gene data show CDR1 as SGHRS and CDR2 as YFSETQ. CDR3 length: 16 amino acids. The CDR3, as DNA: TGCGCCAGCAGCTTGGACTCTCTAGCTGCCACAGATACGCAGTATTTT. The encoded protein is CASSLDSLAATDTQYF.

The rearrangement joins TRBV29-1 to TRBJ2-7; D may correspond to TRBD1 or TRBD2 (6 bases each). CDR1 SQVTM and CDR2 ANQGSEA come from the germline V gene. The CDR3 extends over 14 amino acids. V lost 0 bases to trimming and J lost 6 bases, with 15 bases between them. The CDR3 region is CSVEEGGLGTEQYF. DNA of the CDR3: TGCAGCGTTGAAGAAGGGGGACTCGGTACCGAGCAGTACTTC.

The rearrangement links TRBV25-1 to TRBJ2-7; D might be TRBD2 (7 bases). V lost 6 bases and J lost 2, with 17 bases in between. CDR1 and CDR2 (germline): MGHDK, SYGVNS. The CDR3 covers 15 residues. CDR3 sequence reads: CASSRGGGSPYEQYF. In DNA, the CDR3 is TGTGCCAGCAGCCGAGGGGGGGGGAGCCCCTACGAGCAGTACTTC.

The chain links TRBV7-3 to TRBJ2-6; D is perhaps TRBD1 (6 bases). The CDR3 has 19 amino acids. V gave up 0 bases and J gave up 0 bases, with 15 bases separating them. The germline V gene has CDR1 SGHTA and CDR2 FQGTGA. In DNA, the CDR3 is TGTGCCAGCAGCTTAACTGGGACACCGGTTTTCTCTGGGGCCAACGTCCTGACTTTC. Amino acid sequence: CASSLTGTPVFSGANVLTF.

This chain links TRBV5-3 with TRBJ2-7, with a tentative D call TRBD2 (7 bases). TRBV5-3 belongs to the ORF category, with a function that is uncertain. The ends were cut back, 8 bases at V and 4 bases at J, with 22 bases in the middle. CDR3 size: 15 residues. CDR3 bases: TGTGCCAGCAGCAATTTGGGGGGGCGTAGGTACGAGCAGTACTTC. Translation gives CASSNLGGRRYEQYF.

This chain uses TRBV10-1 with TRBJ2-3; D gene uncertain. This CDR3 has 16 amino acids. V lost 3 bases and J 6 bases, leaving 19 bases between the germline ends. Germline CDR1 WNHNN, CDR2 SYGVQD (reference sequence). Here the CDR3 reads CASSDLGQQAMDTQYF. CDR3 bases: TGCGCCAGCAGTGACCTTGGGCAGCAGGCGATGGATACGCAGTATTTT.

J is TRBJ1-5 and V is TRBV4-1, with D tentatively TRBD1 (5 bases). V gave up 2 bases and J gave up 7 bases, with 12 bases separating them. This CDR3 comprises 14 residues. Germline assignment: CDR1 MGHRA and CDR2 YSYEKL. In nucleotides, the CDR3 is TGCGCCAGCAGCCAAATATTGGGGGTCCAGCCCCAGCATTTT. It is translated as CASSQILGVQPQHF.

About this clone itself: The same CDR3 arises from other DNA sequences in this sample as well. The chain uses TRBV19 and TRBJ2-5; TRBD1 might be the D (5 bases). This CDR3 region has 14 residues. The V end was cut by 3 bases, the J end by 0 bases, with 8 bases between. Germline values: CDR1 LNHDA, CDR2 SQIVND (reference sequence). CDR3 DNA: TGTGCCAGTAGTATTGCGACAGACCAAGAGACCCAGTACTTC. It yields the protein CASSIATDQETQYF.

V and J are TRBV28 and TRBJ2-2; a possible D gene is TRBD1 (5 bases). Trimming took 2 bases from V and 0 from J, leaving 16 bases between them. The CDR3 sequence is 18 residues long. CDR1 is MDHEN, CDR2 SYDVKM, per germline. The DNA of the CDR3 is TGTGCCAGCAGTTTAGTCCCAGGGCCCCCCGCGAACACCGGGGAGCTGTTTTTT. Its protein product is CASSLVPGPPANTGELFF.

The chain carries TRBV10-3 and TRBJ2-3; D is undetermined. Per germline, CDR1 ENHRY and CDR2 SYGVKD. The CDR3 loop spans 15 amino acids. V lost 0 bases and J 2 bases, leaving 9 bases between the germline ends. The CDR3 sequence: CAISESGRDTDTQYF. The CDR3 DNA follows: TGTGCCATCAGTGAGTCCGGTCGAGACACAGATACGCAGTATTTT.

CDR3 nucleotides: TGTGCCAGCAGCCAAGGCGGGGGGGATCAGCCCCAGCATTTT. It is translated as CASSQGGGDQPQHF. V and J are TRBV4-2 and TRBJ1-5, with D possibly TRBD1 on 5 matching bases. The CDR3 length is 14 residues. Germline CDR1 and CDR2: LGHNA and YNFKEQ. Trimming pared 1 base from V and 5 bases from J, leaving 9 bases between.